This T cell receptor beta chain was recorded in a study of regulatory T cells in long-lasting Graves disease. In building TCR beta libraries, iRepertoire HTBI primers were used together with Arm-PCR of CDR3 regions. MiXCR, run by TCRdb on the multiplex PCR reads, gives a single entry per CDR3 protein. This sample has approximately 350,000 distinct CDR3 sequences; approximately 15% occur once, and the top ten carry about 32%. Specified time point: newly diagnosed GD, antithyroid drugs for less than 3 months. Making the TCR library involved RNA that had been extracted from PBMCs. As regards this clonotype: Being one base from a much bigger clone, this may be a read error.

Germline CDR1 MNHNS, CDR2 SASEGT. This CDR3 is built from 15 residues. In addition, the sample was reused for a study of T cells in Graves' hyperthyroidism and ophthalmopathy.

The specimen was peripheral blood mononuclear cells (PBMCs), collected at new diagnosis, from a patient treated with antithyroid drugs. The rearrangement uses TRBV6-1 and TRBJ1-6; no definite D call. The receptor comes from a man in his forties with Graves disease. This CDR3 is CASIGRSSHNSPLHF. DNA for the CDR3: TGTGCCAGCATAGGACGGAGCTCCCATAATTCACCCCTCCACTTT.